This entry lists 28 T cell receptor beta chains sequenced from one sample in a study of vaccination and CD4 T cells after COVID-19. Treatment specified: roughly ten-day PBMC culture with coronavirus spike peptide pools or control peptides (ViraFEST assay). Sequencing of DNA taken from cultured CD4+ T cells relied on the Oncomine TCR Beta short-read assay. MiXCR, applied by TCRdb to the PCR reads, yields one record per CDR3 protein. The table includes about 21,000 distinct CDR3 sequences, around 40% detected once. Their antigen targets remain unknown. The specimen was CD4+ T cells from blood, cultured in vitro, collected before SARS-CoV-2 vaccination. Every receptor here comes from a human donor who had recovered from COVID-19.

This clonotype showed up just a few times. The J gene is TRBJ2-3, the V gene TRBV7-9; 8 bases map to TRBD2. The J segment lost 2 bases and the V segment lost 2 bases, leaving 3 bases of the junction unmatched. Germline V lookup: CDR1 SEHNR, CDR2 FQNEAQ (reference sequence). This CDR3 has 15 residues. CDR3 nucleotides: TGTGCCAGCAGCTTAAGCGGGGGTTACACAGATACGCAGTATTTT. This encodes CASSLSGGYTDTQYF. Filled out from reference TRBV7-9 and TRBJ2-3, the complete variable domain reads DTGVSQNPRHKITKRGQNVTFRCDPISEHNRLYWYRQTLGQGPEFLTYFQNEAQLEKSRLLSDRFSAERPKGSFSTLEIQRTEQGDSAMYLCASSLSGGYTDTQYFGPGTRLTVL.

This clonotype has more than one count but fewer than ten. This rearrangement joins TRBV15 to TRBJ2-1; D is unresolved. The V and J ends lost 0 bases and 8 bases respectively, with 5 bases between them. The germline V gene has CDR1 LNHNV and CDR2 YYDKDF (reference sequence). The CDR3 consists of 12 residues. CDR3 sequence (DNA): TGTGCCACCAGCAGAGAGACCGATGAGCAGTTCTTC. Translating gives CATSRETDEQFF.

This clonotype was seen only a few times. J is TRBJ2-5 and V is TRBV7-2, with 7 bases fitting TRBD1. Germline V gene sequence: CDR1 SGHTA, CDR2 FQGNSA. The CDR3 covers 13 residues. Losses at the gene ends were 5 bases for V and 7 bases for J; bases not matched to a gene: 7. The CDR3 DNA follows: TGTGCCAGCAGCGGCCTTAGACAGGGGACCCAGTACTTC. Translation: CASSGLRQGTQYF.

The gene calls are TRBV19 and TRBJ1-5; 8 bases are a match to TRBD1. Germline-derived CDR1 and CDR2 are LNHDA and SQIVND (reference sequence). Trimming took 6 bases from V and 2 from J; bases not matched to a gene: 6. CDR3 length equals 15 residues. DNA of the CDR3: TGTGCCAGTAGCGTGGACAGGGATGGCAATCAGCCCCAGCATTTT. Translation gives CASSVDRDGNQPQHF.

This clonotype was seen a handful of times. The J gene is TRBJ2-7, the V gene TRBV7-2; D is perhaps TRBD1 (5 bases). The CDR3 is 14 residues long. Germline V gene sequence: CDR1 SGHTA, CDR2 FQGNSA. V shed 5 bases and J shed 1 base, with 12 bases lying between them. The CDR3 DNA is TGTGCCAGCAGCACGGACATACAATCCTACGAGCAGTACTTC. This gives the protein CASSTDIQSYEQYF.

This clonotype was counted only a few times. The V and J genes are TRBV7-9 and TRBJ1-1; 9 bases line up with TRBD1. Trimming took 2 bases from V and 1 from J; bases not matched to a gene: 2. The CDR3 totals 15 residues. Looked up from germline, CDR1 is SEHNR and CDR2 is FQNEAQ (reference sequence). As DNA, the CDR3 is TGTGCCAGCAGCTTATGGGACAGGGCGAACACTGAAGCTTTCTTT. Its translation: CASSLWDRANTEAFF. The full variable domain, completed using reference TRBV7-9 and TRBJ1-1, is DTGVSQNPRHKITKRGQNVTFRCDPISEHNRLYWYRQTLGQGPEFLTYFQNEAQLEKSRLLSDRFSAERPKGSFSTLEIQRTEQGDSAMYLCASSLWDRANTEAFFGQGTRLTVV.

The table lists this clonotype with a few counts. The chain links TRBV19 to TRBJ1-2; 9 nucleotides match TRBD1. The V segment lost 6 bases and the J segment 1 base; nucleotides outside the gene matches: 6. CDR1 is LNHDA and CDR2 is SQIVND in the germline V gene (reference sequence). The CDR3 sequence is 15 residues long. CDR3 residues: CASRPGTGINYGYTF. The CDR3, as DNA: TGTGCCAGTAGGCCCGGGACAGGGATTAACTATGGCTACACCTTC.

The chain combines TRBV7-3 with TRBJ2-7, with a weak D call TRBD1 (7 bases). Trimming stripped 3 bases from V and 1 base from J, with 13 bases between. Germline CDR1 reads SGHTA; CDR2 reads FQGTGA. The CDR3 loop spans 15 amino acids. CDR3 DNA sequence: TGTGCCAGCAGCTTGGCGCAGGGGGGATCCTACGAGCAGTACTTC. This translates into CASSLAQGGSYEQYF.

The rearrangement uses TRBV11-2 and TRBJ2-1; no reliable D call. The CDR3 contains 13 residues. The germline CDR1 and CDR2 sequences are SGHAT and FQNNGV. V shed 1 base and J shed 9 bases, with 10 bases lying between them. This CDR3 is CASSLVPRTEQFF. DNA for the CDR3: TGTGCCAGCAGCTTAGTCCCTAGGACTGAGCAGTTCTTC.

This clonotype was seen more than once but under ten times. The CDR3: CASSTIQETQYF. CDR3 bases: TGTGCCAGCAGTACCATCCAAGAGACCCAGTACTTC. This chain connects TRBV6-1 to TRBJ2-5; no firm D call. This CDR3 is built from 12 residues. V lost 5 bases and J lost 1, with 5 bases in between. Germline loops: CDR1 MNHNS, CDR2 SASEGT.

The chain carries TRBV14 and TRBJ2-5, with D perhaps TRBD1 (6 bases). Germline V CDR1 and CDR2: SGHDN, FVKESK. Trimming removed 6 bases at V and 3 bases at J, with 17 bases between. CDR3 length: 15 residues. CDR3 nucleotide sequence: TGTGCCAGCAGGGGGTCCGGGACACGGAAAGAGACCCAGTACTTC. It specifies CASRGSGTRKETQYF.

The chain combines TRBV7-2 with TRBJ1-2; tentative D call: TRBD1 (6 bases). V lost 4 bases to trimming and J lost 5 bases, with 14 bases between them. The CDR3 runs to 14 residues. Germline assignment: CDR1 SGHTA and CDR2 FQGNSA. For the CDR3, the DNA is TGTGCCAGCAGCTCTCCTTTAGGGGGTTATGGCTACACCTTC. It codes for CASSSPLGGYGYTF.

Concerning this clonotype itself: Because the CDR3 is missing its conserved closing phenylalanine or tryptophan, this is likely a read error. This chain uses TRBV20-1 with TRBJ1-5; no clear D. The V end lost 1 base, the J end lost 4 bases, and 14 bases lay between the germline ends. The CDR3 totals 15 residues. Germline V gene sequence: CDR1 DFQATT, CDR2 SNEGSKA (reference sequence). CDR3 protein: CSARALSSGNQPQHL. CDR3 coding DNA: TGCAGTGCTAGAGCCCTAAGTTCGGGAAATCAGCCCCAGCATCTT.

Written as DNA, the CDR3 is TGTGCCAGCAGCCTCAGGGGGGGGGATACGCAGTATTTT. Protein: CASSLRGGDTQYF. This chain links TRBV3-1 with TRBJ2-3; D assignment may be TRBD1 or TRBD2 (7 bases each). This CDR3 comprises 13 residues. Germline V gene data show CDR1 as LGHDT and CDR2 as YNNKEL (reference sequence). V was pared by 4 bases and J by 6 bases, with 11 bases between.

This clonotype was counted only a few times. This chain connects TRBV20-1 to TRBJ1-5, with D perhaps matching TRBD1 (6 bases). V was shortened by 4 bases and J by 3 bases, with 19 bases between the two germline ends. This CDR3 is 16 amino acids long. Germline-derived CDR1 and CDR2 are DFQATT and SNEGSKA (reference sequence). The CDR3 region is CSATTGGGQLNQPQHF. The DNA for the CDR3 is TGCAGTGCTACCACGGGGGGGGGACAACTCAATCAGCCCCAGCATTTT.

V gene TRBV2 combines with J gene TRBJ1-1; 10 bases fit TRBD1. From germline, CDR1 is SNHLY and CDR2 FYNNEI. The CDR3 covers 15 residues. Trimming cost V 4 bases and J 6 bases; bases outside gene matches: 8. The CDR3: CASSVRGTGVPEAFF. CDR3 in DNA: TGTGCCAGCAGTGTACGAGGGACAGGGGTACCTGAAGCTTTCTTT. Full variable domain (missing parts from reference TRBV2 and TRBJ1-1): EPEVTQTPSHQVTQMGQEVILRCVPISNHLYFYWYRQILGQKVEFLVSFYNNEISEKSEIFDDQFSVERPDGSNFTLKIRSTKLEDSAMYFCASSVRGTGVPEAFFGQGTRLTVV.

The V call is TRBV11-2, the J call TRBJ2-1; the match to TRBD2 covers 11 bases. The CDR3 loop spans 17 amino acids. V trimming: 4 bases; J trimming: 4 bases; junction bases outside the gene matches: 9. The germline gives CDR1 SGHAT, CDR2 FQNNGV. CDR3 residues: CASSSNRLAGTYNEQFF. The CDR3 DNA sequence: TGTGCCAGCAGCTCGAACAGACTAGCGGGAACTTACAATGAGCAGTTCTTC.

V usage is TRBV29-1 and J usage is TRBJ2-5; a possible D gene is TRBD2 (5 bases). The germline CDR1 and CDR2 sequences are SQVTM and ANQGSEA. V was cut by 5 bases and J by 1 base, with 11 bases left in between. The CDR3 consists of 13 residues. CDR3 nucleotides: TGCAGCGTTTGCGTGGACTTCCAAGAGACCCAGTACTTC. Encoded protein: CSVCVDFQETQYF.

Note on this clonotype: At one boundary the junction diverges from the germline segment, which might be a read error. The chain combines TRBV5-1 with TRBJ1-5; D gene uncertain. This CDR3 is 13 amino acids long. Germline loops: CDR1 SGHRS, CDR2 YFSETQ. The CDR3 DNA reads TGCGCCAGCAGCTTGGTGGGGAATCCGCCCCAGCATTTT. This codes for CASSLVGNPPQHF. The full variable domain, its missing parts supplied by reference TRBV5-1 and TRBJ1-5, is KAGVTQTPRYLIKTRGQQVTLSCSPISGHRSVSWYQQTPGQGLQFLFEYFSETQRNKGNFPGRFSGRQFSNSRSEMNVSTLELGDSALYLCASSLVGNPPQHFGDGTRLSIL.

The V call is TRBV27, the J call TRBJ1-1; D is unclear. V shed 4 bases and J shed 3 bases, with 6 bases lying between them. The CDR3 has 12 amino acids. Germline values: CDR1 MNHEY, CDR2 SMNVEV (reference sequence). The CDR3 region has the DNA TGTGCCAGCAGTTCGTCCTACACTGAAGCTTTCTTT. Its protein is CASSSSYTEAFF.

The J gene is TRBJ1-6, the V gene TRBV19, with TRBD1 matching 9 bases. Germline V CDR1 and CDR2: LNHDA, SQIVND (reference sequence). This CDR3 contains 15 residues. With V trimmed by 6 bases and J by 6 bases, 6 bases remained unmatched. CDR3 amino acids: CASRQDRGLNSPLHF. CDR3 sequence (DNA): TGTGCCAGTAGACAGGACAGGGGTCTTAATTCACCCCTCCACTTT. Full variable domain (missing parts from reference TRBV19 and TRBJ1-6): DGGITQSPKYLFRKEGQNVTLSCEQNLNHDAMYWYRQDPGQGLRLIYYSQIVNDFQKGDIAEGYSVSREKKESFPLTVTSAQKNPTAFYLCASRQDRGLNSPLHFGNGTRLTVT.

This clonotype was detected only once. This chain links TRBV5-6 with TRBJ1-6; 7 bases match TRBD1. From germline, CDR1 is SGHDT and CDR2 YYEEEE. J lost 2 bases, V lost 0 bases, and 2 bases had no gene match. The CDR3 totals 16 residues. CDR3 region: CASSLDRGAYNSPLHF. DNA of the CDR3: TGTGCCAGCAGCTTGGACAGGGGCGCCTATAATTCACCCCTCCACTTT.

The chain employs TRBV27 and TRBJ2-3, with TRBD2 matching over 9 bases. CDR3 length: 15 residues. After removal of 7 bases from V and 3 bases from J, the junction contained 8 bases not matched to a gene. CDR1 and CDR2 from the germline V gene are MNHEY and SMNVEV (reference sequence). CDR3 in DNA: TGTGCCAGCATGGGGGCGGGGGGGCCGACAGATACGCAGTATTTT. Protein sequence: CASMGAGGPTDTQYF.

Only a few counts were recorded for this clonotype. The rearrangement joins TRBV19 to TRBJ2-1; 11 bases agree with TRBD2. Germline CDR1 LNHDA, CDR2 SQIVND (reference sequence). CDR3 length equals 16 residues. Trimming took 3 bases from V and 5 from J; bases not matched to a gene: 6. CDR3 sequence (DNA): TGTGCCAGTAGTATCCTAGCGGGGGGACGCAACAATGAGCAGTTCTTC. Its translation is CASSILAGGRNNEQFF.

The rearrangement links TRBV4-3 to TRBJ1-3; no reliable D call. Germline loops: CDR1 LGHNA, CDR2 YSLEER. V lost 2 bases and J 0 bases, leaving 11 bases between the germline ends. This CDR3 is 16 amino acids long. The CDR3 DNA follows: TGCGCCAGCAGCCAAAGATTTGGGGACTCTGGAAACACCATATATTTT. The encoded protein is CASSQRFGDSGNTIYF.

Written as DNA, the CDR3 is TGTGCCAGCTCGGGAGCGGGGGGGCACCAAGAGACCCAGTACTTC. Its protein product is CASSGAGGHQETQYF. The V gene is TRBV6-1, the J gene TRBJ2-5; TRBD2 agrees at 10 bases. CDR1 MNHNS and CDR2 SASEGT come from the germline V gene. The J segment lost 0 bases and the V segment lost 8 bases, leaving 6 bases of the junction unmatched. CDR3 length: 15 residues.

The chain is built from TRBV20-1 and TRBJ1-2, with D possibly being TRBD1 (5 bases). The germline V gene encodes CDR1 DFQATT and CDR2 SNEGSKA (reference sequence). This CDR3 is 13 amino acids long. In DNA form, the CDR3 reads TGCTGTTCCCGGGACCCCCTCGGGTATGGCTACACCTTC. It is translated as CCSRDPLGYGYTF.

The chain recombines TRBV6-5 with TRBJ2-2; 7 nucleotides match TRBD1. Germline V gene sequence: CDR1 MNHEY, CDR2 SVGAGI. The V gene end was trimmed by 0 bases and the J gene end by 0 bases; junction bases not matched to a gene: 7. The CDR3 covers 18 residues. Here the CDR3 reads CASSYSYRDSANTGELFF. The DNA of the CDR3 is TGTGCCAGCAGTTACTCATACCGGGACAGCGCGAACACCGGGGAGCTGTTTTTT.